This T cell receptor beta chain appears in the sequencing data of a study of T cells in Graves' hyperthyroidism and ophthalmopathy. Authors of the study amplified TCR beta CDR3 regions from RNA transcripts. TCR CDR3 regions were first amplified by RT-PCR with HTBI primers. Using its own MiXCR run on the multiplex PCR reads, TCRdb lists one record per CDR3 protein. The sample has around 350,000 distinct CDR3 sequences, approximately 20% seen once. There are many counts of this clonotype. Its specificity is not known. Study-wide results and caveats: The model's output predicted ophthalmopathy at a median of roughly 6 months prior to onset.

Reasons for excluding patients were uncontrolled infection, other autoimmune disease, pregnancy or lactation. The diagnostic basis comprised clinical symptoms, serum thyroxine and TRAb, thyroid ultrasound and orbital computed tomography. The germline V gene has CDR1 SGHRS and CDR2 YFSETQ. There are 15 residues in the CDR3. Losses at the gene ends were 5 bases for V and 3 bases for J; bases not matched to a gene: 10. This chain connects TRBV5-1 to TRBJ2-7, with 8 bases aligning to TRBD1. Material: blood. The receptor's source is a woman aged 18-29 years with Graves' hyperthyroidism. As DNA, the CDR3 is TGCGCCAGCAGGTTTCACCCGGGACAGGACTACGAGCAGTACTTC. Protein: CASRFHPGQDYEQYF.